Presented here are 2 T cell receptor beta chains from one specimen sequenced in a study of OX40 agonist ivuxolimab in advanced cancers. Only in-frame clones appear in the TCRdb table, and some are missing; sequencing was by immunoSEQ multiplex PCR. The table lists under 80,000 clones, over 80% of them singletons. Material: CD4+ or CD8+ T cells sorted from blood, obtained in a trial of the OX40 agonist ivuxolimab. These receptors came from an adult with an advanced solid tumor such as melanoma, head and neck, liver or kidney cancer.

The chain joins TRBV6-6 to TRBJ2-7, with 7 bases fitting TRBD2. V was clipped by 7 bases and J by 2 bases; unmatched bases: 8. Germline V gene data show CDR1 as MNHNY and CDR2 as SVGAGI (reference sequence). This CDR3 region has 14 residues. CDR3 sequence (DNA): TGTGCCAGCACTCGAGGAGCGGGAACCTACGAGCAGTACTTC. Translated: CASTRGAGTYEQYF.

This clone was seen only once. The chain has TRBV18 and TRBJ2-3, with D uncertain. The V gene's germline CDR1 is KGHSH and CDR2 LQKENI. V lost 6 bases and J lost 2, with 12 bases in between. The CDR3 is made up of 14 amino acids. The CDR3 DNA sequence: TGTGCCAGCTCCTTTGCTCCCCTCACAGATACGCAGTATTTT. Its protein product is CASSFAPLTDTQYF.